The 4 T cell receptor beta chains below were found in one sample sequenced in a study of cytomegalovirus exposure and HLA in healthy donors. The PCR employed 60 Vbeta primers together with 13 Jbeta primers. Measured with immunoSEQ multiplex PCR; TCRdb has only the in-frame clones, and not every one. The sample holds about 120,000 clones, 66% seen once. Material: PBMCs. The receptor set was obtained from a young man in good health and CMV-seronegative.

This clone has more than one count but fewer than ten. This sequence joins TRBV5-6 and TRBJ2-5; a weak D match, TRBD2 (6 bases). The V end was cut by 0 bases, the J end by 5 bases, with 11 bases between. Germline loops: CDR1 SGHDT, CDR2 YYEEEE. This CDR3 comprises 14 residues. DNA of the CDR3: TGTGCCAGCAGCTTGGTTGGCGGGGTGGAGACCCAGTACTTC. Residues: CASSLVGGVETQYF.

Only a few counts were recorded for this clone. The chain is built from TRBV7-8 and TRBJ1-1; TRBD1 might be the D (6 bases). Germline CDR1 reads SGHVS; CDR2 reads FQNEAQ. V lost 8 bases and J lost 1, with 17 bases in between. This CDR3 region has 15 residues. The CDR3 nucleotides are TGTGCCAGCCTTCAGGGGCGGGTGGGGAACACTGAAGCTTTCTTT. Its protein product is CASLQGRVGNTEAFF.

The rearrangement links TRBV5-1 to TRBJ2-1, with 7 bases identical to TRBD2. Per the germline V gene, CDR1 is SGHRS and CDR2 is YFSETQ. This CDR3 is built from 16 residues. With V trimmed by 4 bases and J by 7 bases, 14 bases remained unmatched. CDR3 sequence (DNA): TGCGCCAGCAGCCGGGGTGGCGGGAGCGTGGGGAATGAGCAGTTCTTC. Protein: CASSRGGGSVGNEQFF.

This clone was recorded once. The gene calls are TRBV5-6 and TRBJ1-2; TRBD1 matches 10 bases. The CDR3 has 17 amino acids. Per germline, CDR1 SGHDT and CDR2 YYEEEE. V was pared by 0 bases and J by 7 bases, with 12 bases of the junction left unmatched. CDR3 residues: CASSLGYQRDRGRGYTF. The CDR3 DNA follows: TGTGCCAGCAGCTTGGGGTATCAGCGGGACAGGGGTCGTGGCTACACCTTC.